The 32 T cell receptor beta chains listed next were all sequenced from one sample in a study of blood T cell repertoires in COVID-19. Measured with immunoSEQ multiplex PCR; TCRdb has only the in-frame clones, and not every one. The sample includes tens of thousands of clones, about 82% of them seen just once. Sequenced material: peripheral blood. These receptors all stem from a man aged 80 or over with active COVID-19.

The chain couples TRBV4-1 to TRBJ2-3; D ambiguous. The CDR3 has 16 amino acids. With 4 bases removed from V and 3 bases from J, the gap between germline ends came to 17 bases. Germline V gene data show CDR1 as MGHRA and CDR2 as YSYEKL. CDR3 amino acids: CASSLGGYTKTDTQYF. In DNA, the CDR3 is TGCGCCAGCAGCCTAGGCGGCTACACCAAGACAGATACGCAGTATTTT.

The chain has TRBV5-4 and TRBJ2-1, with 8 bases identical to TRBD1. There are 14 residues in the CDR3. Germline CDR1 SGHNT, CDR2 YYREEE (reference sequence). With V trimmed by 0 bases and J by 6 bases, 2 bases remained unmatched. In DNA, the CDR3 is TGTGCCAGCAGCTTGGGGACAGGGTTCAATGAGCAGTTCTTC. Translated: CASSLGTGFNEQFF.

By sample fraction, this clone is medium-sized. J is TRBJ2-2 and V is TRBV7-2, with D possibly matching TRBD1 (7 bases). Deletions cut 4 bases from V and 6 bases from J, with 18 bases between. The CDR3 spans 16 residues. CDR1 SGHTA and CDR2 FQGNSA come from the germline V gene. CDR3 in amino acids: CASSYQGGALSGELFF. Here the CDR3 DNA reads TGTGCCAGCAGCTATCAGGGGGGCGCTTTATCCGGGGAGCTGTTTTTT.

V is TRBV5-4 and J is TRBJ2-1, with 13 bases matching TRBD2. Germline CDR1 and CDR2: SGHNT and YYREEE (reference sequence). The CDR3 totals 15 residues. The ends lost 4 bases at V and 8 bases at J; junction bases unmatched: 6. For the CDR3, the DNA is TGTGCCAGCAGCACGGGACTAGCGGGGATCGATGAGCAGTTCTTC. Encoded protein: CASSTGLAGIDEQFF.

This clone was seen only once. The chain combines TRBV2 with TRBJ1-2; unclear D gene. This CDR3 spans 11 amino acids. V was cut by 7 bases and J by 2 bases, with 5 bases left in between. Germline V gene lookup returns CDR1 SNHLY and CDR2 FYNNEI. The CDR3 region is CASKQNYGYTF. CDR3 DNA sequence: TGTGCCAGCAAACAGAACTATGGCTACACCTTC.

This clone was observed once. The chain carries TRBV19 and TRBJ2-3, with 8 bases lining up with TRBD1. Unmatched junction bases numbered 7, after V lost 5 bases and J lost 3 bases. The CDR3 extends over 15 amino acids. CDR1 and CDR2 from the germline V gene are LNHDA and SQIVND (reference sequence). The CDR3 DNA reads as TGTGCCAGTAGTGCAGGGGGCGCGTTGACAGATACGCAGTATTTT. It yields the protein CASSAGGALTDTQYF.

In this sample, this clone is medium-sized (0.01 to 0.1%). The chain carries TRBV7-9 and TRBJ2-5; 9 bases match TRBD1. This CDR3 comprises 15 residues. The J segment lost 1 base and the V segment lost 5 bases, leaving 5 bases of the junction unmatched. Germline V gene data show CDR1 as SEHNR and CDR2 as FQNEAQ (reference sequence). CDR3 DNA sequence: TGTGCCAGCAGCCCGACAGGGGGGTTCCAAGAGACCCAGTACTTC. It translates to CASSPTGGFQETQYF.

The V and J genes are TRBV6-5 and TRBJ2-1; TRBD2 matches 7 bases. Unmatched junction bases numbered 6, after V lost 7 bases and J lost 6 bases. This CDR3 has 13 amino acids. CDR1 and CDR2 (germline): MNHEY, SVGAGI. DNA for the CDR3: TGTGCCAGCAAAGCGGGGCGATTCAATGAGCAGTTCTTC. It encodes CASKAGRFNEQFF.

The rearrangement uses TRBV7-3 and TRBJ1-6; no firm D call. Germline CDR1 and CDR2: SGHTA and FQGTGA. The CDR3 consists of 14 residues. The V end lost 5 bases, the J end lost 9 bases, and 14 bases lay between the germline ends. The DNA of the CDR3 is TGTGCCAGCAGCCCCTCGTCCGGCGGTTCACCCCTCCACTTT. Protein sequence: CASSPSSGGSPLHF. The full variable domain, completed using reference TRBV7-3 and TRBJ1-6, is GAGVSQTPSNKVTEKGKYVELRCDPISGHTALYWYRQSLGQGPEFLIYFQGTGAADDSGLPNDRFFAVRPEGSVSTLKIQRTERGDSAVYLCASSPSSGGSPLHFGNGTRLTVT.

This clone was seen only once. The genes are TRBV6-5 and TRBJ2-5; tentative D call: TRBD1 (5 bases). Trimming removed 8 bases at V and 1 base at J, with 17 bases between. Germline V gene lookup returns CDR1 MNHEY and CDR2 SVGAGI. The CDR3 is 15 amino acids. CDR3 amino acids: CASGRRGIPQETQYF. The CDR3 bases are TGTGCCAGCGGAAGAAGGGGAATCCCCCAAGAGACCCAGTACTTC.

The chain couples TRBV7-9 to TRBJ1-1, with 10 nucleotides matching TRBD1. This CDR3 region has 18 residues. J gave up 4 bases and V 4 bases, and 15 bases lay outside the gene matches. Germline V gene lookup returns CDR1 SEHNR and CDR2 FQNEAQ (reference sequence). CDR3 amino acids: CASSSKTGQGLWVTEAFF. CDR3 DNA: TGTGCCAGCAGCTCGAAGACGGGACAGGGGCTGTGGGTCACTGAAGCTTTCTTT.

The CDR3 DNA reads TGTGCCAGTAGCAATACAACCGCTACAGGAATCGGCTATGGCTACACCTTC. This gives the protein CASSNTTATGIGYGYTF. The chain uses TRBV19 and TRBJ1-2; tentatively, D is TRBD1 (5 bases). The length of the CDR3 is 17 residues. The V gene's germline CDR1 is LNHDA and CDR2 SQIVND (reference sequence). The V end was cut by 6 bases, the J end by 4 bases, with 24 bases between.

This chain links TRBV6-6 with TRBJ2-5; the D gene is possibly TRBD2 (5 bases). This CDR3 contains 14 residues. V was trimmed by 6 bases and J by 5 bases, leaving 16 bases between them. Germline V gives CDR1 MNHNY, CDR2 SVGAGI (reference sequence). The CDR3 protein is CASRDLDGTETQYF. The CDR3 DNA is TGTGCCAGCAGGGACTTAGATGGTACGGAGACCCAGTACTTC.

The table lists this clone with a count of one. DNA of the CDR3: TGCGCCAGCAGCGACCCCAGGGGAGGCTACACCTTC. This translates into CASSDPRGGYTF. The V and J genes are TRBV5-1 and TRBJ1-2; tentative D call: TRBD1 (6 bases). Germline CDR1 reads SGHRS; CDR2 reads YFSETQ. Trimming took off 4 bases at V and 8 bases at J, with 12 bases between the two ends. The CDR3 runs 12 residues.

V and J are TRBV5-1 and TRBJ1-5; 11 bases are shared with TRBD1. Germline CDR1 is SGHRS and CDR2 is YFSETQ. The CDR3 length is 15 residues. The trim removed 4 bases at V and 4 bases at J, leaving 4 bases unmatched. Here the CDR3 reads CASSVGTGGNQPQHF. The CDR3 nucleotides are TGCGCCAGCAGCGTAGGGACAGGGGGAAATCAGCCCCAGCATTTT.

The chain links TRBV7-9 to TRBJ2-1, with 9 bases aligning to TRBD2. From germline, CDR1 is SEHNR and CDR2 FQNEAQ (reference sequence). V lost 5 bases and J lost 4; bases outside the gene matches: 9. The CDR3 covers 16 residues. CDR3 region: CASSPKRLADYNEQFF. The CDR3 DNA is TGTGCCAGCAGCCCCAAGAGACTAGCGGATTACAATGAGCAGTTCTTC.

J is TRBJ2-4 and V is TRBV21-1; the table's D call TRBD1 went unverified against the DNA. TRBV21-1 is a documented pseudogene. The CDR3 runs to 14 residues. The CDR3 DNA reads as TGTGCCAGCAGCAAAACAGGGGGCAGGGACATTCAGTACTTC. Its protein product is CASSKTGGRDIQYF.

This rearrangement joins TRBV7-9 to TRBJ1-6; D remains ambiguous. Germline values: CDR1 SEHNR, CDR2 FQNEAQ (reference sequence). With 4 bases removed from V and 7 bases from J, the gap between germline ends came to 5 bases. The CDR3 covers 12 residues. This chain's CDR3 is CASSSLNSPLHF. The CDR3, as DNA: TGTGCCAGCAGCTCCCTGAATTCACCCCTCCACTTT.

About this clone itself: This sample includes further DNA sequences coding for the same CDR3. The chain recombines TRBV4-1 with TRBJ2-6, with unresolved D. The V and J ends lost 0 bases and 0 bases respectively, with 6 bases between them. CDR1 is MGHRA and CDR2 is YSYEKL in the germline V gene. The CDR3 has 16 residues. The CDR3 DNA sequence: TGCGCCAGCAGCCAAGATCGGGTCTCTGGGGCCAACGTCCTGACTTTC. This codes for CASSQDRVSGANVLTF.

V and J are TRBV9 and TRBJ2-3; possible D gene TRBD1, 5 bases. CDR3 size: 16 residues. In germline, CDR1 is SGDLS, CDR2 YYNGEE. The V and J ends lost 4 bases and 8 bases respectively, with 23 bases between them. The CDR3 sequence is CASSPRPIRGQGTQYF. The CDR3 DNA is TGTGCCAGCAGCCCCCGACCGATCAGAGGCCAGGGTACGCAGTATTTT.

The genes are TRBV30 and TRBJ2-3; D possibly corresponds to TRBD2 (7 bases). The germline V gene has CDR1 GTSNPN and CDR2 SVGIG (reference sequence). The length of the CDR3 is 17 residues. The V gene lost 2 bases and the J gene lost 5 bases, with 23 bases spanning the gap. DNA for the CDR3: TGTGCCTGGAGTAGGCCGGGGGCCGGGGGGCGTGGAGATACGCAGTATTTT. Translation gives CAWSRPGAGGRGDTQYF. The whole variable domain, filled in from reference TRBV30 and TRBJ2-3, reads SQTIHQWPATLVQPVGSPLSLECTVEGTSNPNLYWYRQAAGRGLQLLFYSVGIGQISSEVPQNLSASRPQDRQFILSSKKLLLSDSGFYLCAWSRPGAGGRGDTQYFGPGTRLTVL.

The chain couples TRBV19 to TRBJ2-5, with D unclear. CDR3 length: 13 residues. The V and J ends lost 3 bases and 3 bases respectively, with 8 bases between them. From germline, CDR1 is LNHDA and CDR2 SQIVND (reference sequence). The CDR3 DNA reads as TGTGCCAGTAGTATGGTACTGGAAGAGACCCAGTACTTC. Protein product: CASSMVLEETQYF.

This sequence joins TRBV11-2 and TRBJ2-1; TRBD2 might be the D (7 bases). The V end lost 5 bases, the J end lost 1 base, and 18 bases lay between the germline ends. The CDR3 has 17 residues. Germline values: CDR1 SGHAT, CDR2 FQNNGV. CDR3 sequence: CASSASGTSFSYNEQFF. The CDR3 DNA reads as TGTGCCAGCAGCGCAAGCGGGACAAGTTTTTCCTACAATGAGCAGTTCTTC.

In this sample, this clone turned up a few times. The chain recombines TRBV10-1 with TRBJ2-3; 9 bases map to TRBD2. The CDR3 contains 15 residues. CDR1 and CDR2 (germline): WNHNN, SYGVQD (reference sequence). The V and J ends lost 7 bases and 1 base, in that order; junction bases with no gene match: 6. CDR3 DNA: TGCGCCAGCATAAGGCGGGGGGGCGGCACAGATACGCAGTATTTT. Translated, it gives CASIRRGGGTDTQYF.

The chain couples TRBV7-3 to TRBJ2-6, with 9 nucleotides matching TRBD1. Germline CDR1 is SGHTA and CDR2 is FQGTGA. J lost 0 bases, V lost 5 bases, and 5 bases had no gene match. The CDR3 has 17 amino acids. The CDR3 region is CASSIQGAPSGANVLTF. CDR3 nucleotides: TGTGCCAGCAGCATACAGGGGGCCCCCTCTGGGGCCAACGTCCTGACTTTC.

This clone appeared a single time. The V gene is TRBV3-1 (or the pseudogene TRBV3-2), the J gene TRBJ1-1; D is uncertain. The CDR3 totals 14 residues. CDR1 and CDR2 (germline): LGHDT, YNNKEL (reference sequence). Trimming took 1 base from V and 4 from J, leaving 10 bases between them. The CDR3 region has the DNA TGTGCCAGCAGCCAAGGGGAGGTCAGCACTGAAGCTTTCTTT. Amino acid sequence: CASSQGEVSTEAFF.

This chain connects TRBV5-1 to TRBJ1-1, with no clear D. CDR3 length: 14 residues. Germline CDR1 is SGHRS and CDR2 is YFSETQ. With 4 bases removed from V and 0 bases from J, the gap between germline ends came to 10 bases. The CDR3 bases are TGCGCCAGCAGCACCTCCGAGATGAACACTGAAGCTTTCTTT. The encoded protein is CASSTSEMNTEAFF.

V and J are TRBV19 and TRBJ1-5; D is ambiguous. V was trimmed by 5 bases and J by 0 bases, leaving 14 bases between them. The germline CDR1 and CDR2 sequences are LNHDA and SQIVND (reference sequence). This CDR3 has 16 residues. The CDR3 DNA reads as TGTGCCAGTAGTTCCTCCAGGATACTTAGCAATCAGCCCCAGCATTTT. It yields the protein CASSSSRILSNQPQHF.

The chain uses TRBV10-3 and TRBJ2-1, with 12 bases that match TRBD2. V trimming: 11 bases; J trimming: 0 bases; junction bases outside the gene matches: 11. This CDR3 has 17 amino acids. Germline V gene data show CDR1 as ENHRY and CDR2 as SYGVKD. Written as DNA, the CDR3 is TGTGCCGTCGCAGGGGCTAGCGGGGGGGGCTCCTACAATGAGCAGTTCTTC. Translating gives CAVAGASGGGSYNEQFF.

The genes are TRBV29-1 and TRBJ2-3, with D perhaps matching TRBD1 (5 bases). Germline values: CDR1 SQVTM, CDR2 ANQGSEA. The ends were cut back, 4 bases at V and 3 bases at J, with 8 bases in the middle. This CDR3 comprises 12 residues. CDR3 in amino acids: CSVVQGTDTQYF. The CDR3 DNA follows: TGCAGCGTTGTGCAGGGTACAGATACGCAGTATTTT.

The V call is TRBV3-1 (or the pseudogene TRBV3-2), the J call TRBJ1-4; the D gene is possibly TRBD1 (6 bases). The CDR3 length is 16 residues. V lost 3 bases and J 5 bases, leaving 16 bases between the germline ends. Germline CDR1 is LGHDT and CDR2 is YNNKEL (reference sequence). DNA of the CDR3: TGTGCCAGCAGCCAGTTTACGGGACATCTGAATGAAAAACTGTTTTTT. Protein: CASSQFTGHLNEKLFF.

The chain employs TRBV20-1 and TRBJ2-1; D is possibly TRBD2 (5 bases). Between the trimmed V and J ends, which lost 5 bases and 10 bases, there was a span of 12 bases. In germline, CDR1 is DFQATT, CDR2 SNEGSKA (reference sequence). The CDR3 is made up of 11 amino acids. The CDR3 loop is CSAPRRGEQFF. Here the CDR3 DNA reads TGCAGTGCTCCGCGACGGGGAGAGCAGTTCTTC.